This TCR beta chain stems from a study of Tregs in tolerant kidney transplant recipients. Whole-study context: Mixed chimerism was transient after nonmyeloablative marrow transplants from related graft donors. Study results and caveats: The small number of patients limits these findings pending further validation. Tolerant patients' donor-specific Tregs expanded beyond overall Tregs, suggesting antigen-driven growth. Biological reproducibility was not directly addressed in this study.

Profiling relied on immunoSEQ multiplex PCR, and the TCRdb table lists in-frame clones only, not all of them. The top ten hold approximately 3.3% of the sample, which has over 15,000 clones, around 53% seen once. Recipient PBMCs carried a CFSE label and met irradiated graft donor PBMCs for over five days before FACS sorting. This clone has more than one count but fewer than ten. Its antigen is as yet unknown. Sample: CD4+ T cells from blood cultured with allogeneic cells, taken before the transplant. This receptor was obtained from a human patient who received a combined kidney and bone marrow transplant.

The CDR3 sequence: CATGGQASTEAFF. CDR3 DNA sequence: TGTGCCACAGGAGGGCAGGCGAGCACTGAAGCTTTCTTT. The rearrangement links TRBV19 to TRBJ1-1; D remains unclear. V was cut by 10 bases and J by 4 bases, with 16 bases left in between. Germline V CDR1 and CDR2: LNHDA, SQIVND (reference sequence). This CDR3 is 13 amino acids long. Full variable domain (remainder filled in from reference TRBV19 and TRBJ1-1): DGGITQSPKYLFRKEGQNVTLSCEQNLNHDAMYWYRQDPGQGLRLIYYSQIVNDFQKGDIAEGYSVSREKKESFPLTVTSAQKNPTAFYLCATGGQASTEAFFGQGTRLTVV.